This is a list of T cell receptor beta chains from one sample in a study of blood T cell repertoires in COVID-19. The method was immunoSEQ multiplex PCR; TCRdb's version includes in-frame clones alone and lacks a portion of them. Of nearly 200,000 clones listed, roughly four fifths are singletons. The sample consisted of peripheral blood. Receptor source: a human donor with acute or convalescent COVID-19. The donor label of this sample is uncertain. Both conserved end residues are part of each CDR3. D genes are given only for firm matches. Size values are once, few and many counts, or a class for expanded clones, and some rows have none.

TRBJ2-7,TRBD2,.,TRBV6-5,CASSYKREGPYEQYF,TGTGCCAGCAGTTACAAGCGGGAGGGCCCTTACGAGCAGTACTTC
TRBJ1-5,.,once,TRBV6-2/TRBV6-3,CASSPIRGANNQPQHF,TGTGCCAGCAGCCCCATACGGGGGGCCAACAATCAGCCCCAGCATTTT
TRBJ2-3,TRBD2,.,TRBV29-1,CSVTGTSGDTDTQYF,TGCAGCGTCACCGGGACTAGCGGGGACACAGATACGCAGTATTTT
TRBJ1-2,.,.,TRBV24-1,CATRAGSGGYTF,TGTGCCACCCGAGCAGGGTCCGGGGGCTACACCTTC
TRBJ2-2,.,.,TRBV9,CASSVGQEITGELFF,TGTGCCAGCAGCGTAGGACAGGAGATTACCGGGGAGCTGTTTTTT
TRBJ2-5,TRBD2,.,TRBV7-9,CASSVSGSVETQYF,TGTGCCAGCAGCGTTAGCGGGAGTGTTGAGACCCAGTACTTC
TRBJ2-3,TRBD1,.,TRBV24-1,CATSALGTGQGTDTQYF,TGTGCCACCAGTGCCTTAGGCACGGGACAGGGCACAGATACGCAGTATTTT
TRBJ2-3,TRBD1,.,TRBV5-4,CASSLGTGVSDTQYF,TGTGCCAGCAGCTTAGGGACAGGGGTGTCAGATACGCAGTATTTT
TRBJ2-7,TRBD2,.,TRBV28,CASIPGTSGREQYF,TGTGCCAGCATCCCAGGGACTAGCGGGCGAGAGCAGTACTTC
TRBJ1-2,TRBD1,.,TRBV19,CASSPGTGDGYTF,TGTGCCAGTAGTCCCGGGACAGGGGATGGCTACACCTTC
TRBJ1-1,TRBD1,.,TRBV5-6,CASGTENTEAFF,TGTGCCAGCGGGACAGAAAACACTGAAGCTTTCTTT
TRBJ1-5,TRBD1,.,TRBV18,CASSSGTGWVQPQHF,TGTGCCAGCTCATCCGGGACAGGGTGGGTACAGCCCCAGCATTTT
TRBJ2-1,TRBD1,.,TRBV2,CASSAEQGVGNEQFF,TGTGCCAGCAGTGCGGAACAGGGGGTAGGAAATGAGCAGTTCTTC
TRBJ2-7,.,.,TRBV7-2,CASSRVGVGSYEQYF,TGTGCCAGCAGCCGGGTGGGAGTTGGCTCCTACGAGCAGTACTTC
TRBJ2-2,.,.,TRBV7-3,CASSPGNTGELFF,TGTGCCAGCAGCCCGGGGAACACCGGGGAGCTGTTTTTT
TRBJ1-4,.,.,TRBV5-6,CASSLLWAGDEKLFF,TGTGCCAGCAGCTTGTTGTGGGCAGGGGACGAAAAACTGTTTTTT
TRBJ1-6,.,.,TRBV2,CASSEGLRGSYNSPLHF,TGTGCCAGCAGTGAGGGTCTCAGGGGCTCCTATAATTCACCCCTCCACTTT
TRBJ1-5,.,.,TRBV6-2/TRBV6-3,CATRPTGNQPQHF,TGTGCCACCCGCCCCACGGGCAATCAGCCCCAGCATTTT
TRBJ2-1,.,.,TRBV3-1/TRBV3-2,CASSQDTSTNEQFF,TGTGCCAGCAGCCAAGATACTAGCACCAATGAGCAGTTCTTC
TRBJ2-3,.,.,TRBV27,CASGIVGGYTDTQYF,TGTGCCAGCGGCATAGTTGGGGGCTACACAGATACGCAGTATTTT
TRBJ2-5,.,.,TRBV6-5,CASSATRQETQYF,TGTGCCAGCAGCGCGACACGACAAGAGACCCAGTACTTC
TRBJ2-4,TRBD1,.,TRBV19,CASSIRDREIAKNIQYF,TGTGCCAGTAGTATACGCGACAGGGAGATAGCCAAAAACATTCAGTACTTC
TRBJ2-5,.,.,TRBV7-9,CASGEARGETQYF,TGTGCCAGCGGAGAAGCCAGAGGAGAGACCCAGTACTTC
TRBJ2-7,.,.,TRBV29-1,CSVEPIGGETYEQYF,TGCAGCGTTGAACCTATTGGAGGGGAAACCTACGAGCAGTACTTC
TRBJ2-1,.,.,TRBV29-1,CSVDQNEQFF,TGCAGCGTTGACCAGAATGAGCAGTTCTTC
TRBJ2-1,.,many,TRBV24-1,CATSVAGGNNEQFF,TGTGCCACCAGTGTCGCGGGCGGCAACAATGAGCAGTTCTTC
TRBJ2-5,.,.,TRBV5-8,CASSLLGDKTQYF,TGTGCCAGCAGCTTGCTGGGCGACAAGACCCAGTACTTC
TRBJ2-5,TRBD2,.,TRBV5-1,CASSPSGRALVETQYF,TGCGCCAGCAGCCCCTCCGGGAGGGCCCTAGTGGAGACCCAGTACTTC
TRBJ2-3,TRBD1,.,TRBV6-5,CASSYLGTGGPDTQYF,TGTGCCAGCAGTTACCTAGGGACAGGGGGCCCAGATACGCAGTATTTT
TRBJ1-1,.,.,TRBV7-3,CASSATLNTEAFF,TGTGCCAGCAGCGCCACATTGAACACTGAAGCTTTCTTT
TRBJ2-1,TRBD2,.,TRBV2,CASSLGLAEINEQFF,TGTGCCAGCAGCTTGGGACTAGCGGAGATCAATGAGCAGTTCTTC
TRBJ1-2,.,few,TRBV27,CASSLQGGVGYTF,TGTGCCAGCAGTTTACAGGGTGGGGTCGGCTACACCTTC
TRBJ1-2,TRBD1,.,TRBV5-1,CASSLGQGPEGYTF,TGCGCCAGCAGCTTGGGACAGGGCCCAGAAGGCTACACCTTC
TRBJ2-3,.,.,TRBV5-1,CASFTRPGSTDTQYF,TGCGCCAGCTTTACTAGGCCAGGAAGCACAGATACGCAGTATTTT
TRBJ1-3,.,.,TRBV27,CASSSGSFSGNTIYF,TGTGCCAGCAGTTCAGGGTCTTTCTCTGGAAACACCATATATTTT
TRBJ1-1,.,.,TRBV5-4,CASSVGPQNTEAFF,TGTGCCAGCAGCGTGGGGCCTCAAAACACTGAAGCTTTCTTT
TRBJ2-1,TRBD2,.,TRBV3-1/TRBV3-2,CASSHIPKLAGGPVEQFF,TGTGCCAGCAGCCACATTCCCAAATTAGCGGGAGGGCCGGTAGAGCAGTTCTTC
TRBJ1-3,.,.,TRBV5-1,CASSLAGYGNTIYF,TGCGCCAGCAGCTTGGCGGGGTACGGAAACACCATATATTTT
TRBJ1-5,TRBD1,.,TRBV6-6,CASGTGGDNQPQHF,TGTGCCAGCGGGACAGGGGGAGACAATCAGCCCCAGCATTTT
TRBJ2-1,.,.,TRBV2,CASLLFFGEQFF,TGTGCCAGCCTACTGTTTTTCGGTGAGCAGTTCTTC
TRBJ2-1,TRBD2,.,TRBV28,CASSRTSGRGNEQFF,TGTGCCAGCAGTCGTACTAGCGGGAGGGGGAATGAGCAGTTCTTC
TRBJ2-5,TRBD2,.,TRBV20-1,CSASGGGPKETQYF,TGCAGTGCAAGTGGGGGAGGGCCAAAAGAGACCCAGTACTTC
TRBJ1-6,TRBD1,once,TRBV6-5,CASRQTGGLSSPLHF,TGTGCCAGCAGGCAGACAGGGGGCCTTTCTTCACCCCTCCACTTT
TRBJ1-1,TRBD1,.,TRBV5-1,CASSPQGGSTEAFF,TGCGCCAGCAGCCCCCAGGGGGGTTCGACTGAAGCTTTCTTT
TRBJ1-1,TRBD1,.,TRBV5-1,CASSLVDRGRSEAFF,TGCGCCAGCAGCTTGGTAGACAGGGGGCGGTCTGAAGCTTTCTTT